A single sample gave rise to the 13 T cell receptor beta chains below, sequenced in a study of T-cell memory formation after mild COVID-19. TCRdb re-derived calls from the 5' RACE reads in MiXCR, one entry per CDR3 protein. The sample shows around 140,000 distinct CDR3 sequences, approximately 21% of them seen only once. Input material: PBMCs or a T cell subset sorted from them (not recorded which). The source of these receptors is an adult woman who had mild COVID-19 (a few samples of this study predate the infection). Cell type and time point are not known.

The chain links TRBV11-2 to TRBJ2-2; the D gene is possibly TRBD1 (5 bases). The CDR3 loop spans 16 amino acids. The germline gives CDR1 SGHAT, CDR2 FQNNGV. Trimming removed 3 bases at V and 3 bases at J, with 14 bases between. CDR3 DNA: TGTGCCAGCAGCTTGCGAGGAAGGGGTTACACCGGGGAGCTGTTTTTT. Its translation: CASSLRGRGYTGELFF.

The chain couples TRBV5-1 to TRBJ2-2, with D possibly called TRBD1 or TRBD2 (5 bases each). Trimming took off 4 bases at V and 5 bases at J, with 15 bases between the two ends. Germline V CDR1 and CDR2: SGHRS, YFSETQ. There are 15 residues in the CDR3. CDR3 protein: CASSDGASRTGELFF. The DNA for the CDR3 is TGCGCCAGCAGCGACGGGGCCTCGAGGACCGGGGAGCTGTTTTTT.

This clonotype has a handful of counts. CDR3: CASSLPPGTGNTGELFF. In nucleotides, the CDR3 is TGTGCCAGCAGTTTACCCCCCGGGACAGGGAACACCGGGGAGCTGTTTTTT. The chain is built from TRBV12-3 or TRBV12-4 and TRBJ2-2, with TRBD1 identical over 8 bases. The V segment lost 2 bases and the J segment 1 base; nucleotides outside the gene matches: 6. The CDR3 sequence is 17 residues long.

This clonotype turned up a few times. The V gene is TRBV7-2, the J gene TRBJ2-1, with D possibly being TRBD2 (7 bases). The CDR3 is made up of 13 amino acids. V gave up 7 bases and J gave up 9 bases, with 16 bases separating them. Germline V lookup: CDR1 SGHTA, CDR2 FQGNSA. The CDR3 region has the DNA TGTGCCAGCACCCAAGGGGGGGTAGGTGAGCAGTTCTTC. Its translation is CASTQGGVGEQFF.

The CDR3 here is CASSQEPGHYEQYF. CDR3 nucleotides: TGTGCCAGCAGCCAAGAACCAGGGCACTACGAGCAGTACTTC. This chain connects TRBV4-2 to TRBJ2-7, with D perhaps matching TRBD1 (5 bases). The CDR3 totals 14 residues. Per germline, CDR1 LGHNA and CDR2 YNFKEQ. V was cut by 0 bases and J by 3 bases, with 9 bases left in between.

V usage is TRBV5-1 and J usage is TRBJ2-1, with D hard to call. The germline V and J ends were trimmed by 0 bases and 10 bases, with 5 bases remaining between them. There are 11 residues in the CDR3. Germline CDR1 SGHRS, CDR2 YFSETQ. The CDR3 DNA is TGCGCCAGCAGCTTGGCCGGGGAGCAGTTCTTC. It translates to CASSLAGEQFF.

The genes are TRBV11-3 and TRBJ2-1; D is undetermined. V dropped 5 bases and J dropped 0 bases, with 14 bases sitting between them. CDR1 and CDR2 from the germline V gene are SGHNT and YENEEA. CDR3 length: 16 amino acids. DNA for the CDR3: TGTGCCAGCAGCCCAAGACCACCCCACTCCTACAATGAGCAGTTCTTC. Its protein product is CASSPRPPHSYNEQFF.

This clonotype has only a few counts. CDR3 in DNA: TGCGCCAGCAGCCGGGGACAGGGGGGGAATGAAAAACTGTTTTTT. It yields the protein CASSRGQGGNEKLFF. The J gene is TRBJ1-4, the V gene TRBV5-1; 11 bases match TRBD1. With V trimmed by 4 bases and J by 5 bases, 4 bases remained unmatched. The CDR3 totals 15 residues. In germline, CDR1 is SGHRS, CDR2 YFSETQ.

The chain combines TRBV20-1 with TRBJ2-7; D is uncertain. V dropped 0 bases and J dropped 5 bases, with 8 bases sitting between them. Germline V gene lookup returns CDR1 DFQATT and CDR2 SNEGSKA (reference sequence). The CDR3 loop spans 12 amino acids. The CDR3, as DNA: TGCAGTGCTAGAGACGGCCTAGACGAGCAGTACTTC. This sequence encodes CSARDGLDEQYF.

This clonotype appeared a few times. The chain employs TRBV5-5 and TRBJ2-1, with D possibly matching TRBD2 (5 bases). The CDR3 spans 14 residues. V was pared by 2 bases and J by 3 bases, with 9 bases between. Germline loops: CDR1 SGHKS, CDR2 YYEKEE (reference sequence). CDR3 nucleotides: TGTGCCAGCAGCTTTCCTGCGGGCTACAATGAGCAGTTCTTC. Its protein product is CASSFPAGYNEQFF. The variable domain in full, with the rest retrieved from reference TRBV5-5 and TRBJ2-1, is DAGVTQSPTHLIKTRGQQVTLRCSPISGHKSVSWYQQVLGQGPQFIFQYYEKEERGRGNFPDRFSARQFPNYSSELNVNALLLGDSALYLCASSFPAGYNEQFFGPGTRLTVL.

This clonotype occurred a few times. The J gene is TRBJ2-1, the V gene TRBV15, with 10 bases fitting TRBD2. After removal of 0 bases from V and 9 bases from J, the junction contained 11 bases not matched to a gene. The CDR3 covers 17 residues. The V gene's germline CDR1 is LNHNV and CDR2 YYDKDF (reference sequence). The CDR3 nucleotides read TGTGCCACCAGCAGAGATCTAAGCGGGGGGGCTTGGAGTGAGCAGTTCTTC. It is translated as CATSRDLSGGAWSEQFF.

This chain uses TRBV7-6 with TRBJ2-5; 9 bases map to TRBD2. This CDR3 contains 16 residues. CDR1 and CDR2 (germline): SGHVS, FNYEAQ. Trimming cost V 2 bases and J 4 bases; bases outside gene matches: 8. Here the CDR3 reads CASSLRYSGRGETQYF. The DNA of the CDR3 is TGTGCCAGCAGCTTACGTTATAGCGGGAGAGGAGAGACCCAGTACTTC.

Concerning this clonotype: One end of the junction does not line up with germline, which may come from a read error. V gene TRBV11-3 combines with J gene TRBJ2-1; 10 bases align to TRBD2. The germline CDR1 and CDR2 sequences are SGHNT and YENEEA. The CDR3 runs to 17 residues. The CDR3 here is CASSIRTSGRPRNEKFF. CDR3 DNA: TGTGCCAGCAGCATCAGGACTAGCGGCCGACCCCGCAATGAGAAGTTCTTC.